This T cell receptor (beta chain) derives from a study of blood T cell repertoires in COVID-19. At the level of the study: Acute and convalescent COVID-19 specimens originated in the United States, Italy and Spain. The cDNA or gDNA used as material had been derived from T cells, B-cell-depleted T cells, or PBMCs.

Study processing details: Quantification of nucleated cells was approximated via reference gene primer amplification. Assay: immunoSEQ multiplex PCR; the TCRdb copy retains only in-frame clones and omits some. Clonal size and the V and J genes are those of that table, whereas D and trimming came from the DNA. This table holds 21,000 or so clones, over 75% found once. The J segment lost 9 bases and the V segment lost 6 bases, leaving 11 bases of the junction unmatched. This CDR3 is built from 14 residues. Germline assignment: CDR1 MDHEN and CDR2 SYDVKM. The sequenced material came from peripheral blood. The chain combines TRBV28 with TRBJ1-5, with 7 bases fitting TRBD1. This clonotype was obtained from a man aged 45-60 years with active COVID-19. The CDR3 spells CASSQGQPTGPQHF. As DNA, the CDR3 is TGTGCCAGCAGCCAGGGACAGCCCACTGGGCCCCAGCATTTT.